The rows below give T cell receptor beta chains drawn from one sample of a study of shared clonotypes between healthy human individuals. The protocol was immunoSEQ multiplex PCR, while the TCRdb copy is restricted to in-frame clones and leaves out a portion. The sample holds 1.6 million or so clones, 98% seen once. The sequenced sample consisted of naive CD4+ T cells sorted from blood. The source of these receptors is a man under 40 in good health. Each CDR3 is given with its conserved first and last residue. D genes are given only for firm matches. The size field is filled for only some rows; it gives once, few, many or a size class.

CDR3 protein: CASSTPRTGLTHEQYF
CDR3 DNA: TGTGCCAGCAGCACCCCCCGAACAGGGCTCACCCACGAGCAGTACTTC
clone size: NA
D gene: NA
V gene: TRBV28
J gene: TRBJ2-7

CDR3 protein: CASRNEGPTSATNEKLFF
CDR3 DNA: TGTGCCAGCAGGAACGAAGGGCCAACATCGGCAACTAATGAAAAACTGTTTTTT
clone size: NA
D gene: NA
V gene: TRBV27
J gene: TRBJ1-4

CDR3 protein: CASSLSRQQSNQPQHF
CDR3 DNA: TGTGCCAGCAGCTTGTCACGTCAACAGAGCAATCAGCCCCAGCATTTT
clone size: NA
D gene: NA
V gene: TRBV5-6
J gene: TRBJ1-5

CDR3 protein: CASSLVPGVGSYEQYF
CDR3 DNA: TGTGCCAGCAGCTTAGTGCCGGGTGTGGGATCCTACGAGCAGTACTTC
clone size: NA
D gene: NA
V gene: TRBV7-2
J gene: TRBJ2-7

CDR3 protein: CASSLELGEHNEQFF
CDR3 DNA: TGTGCCAGCAGCTTAGAACTAGGAGAGCACAATGAGCAGTTCTTC
clone size: NA
D gene: NA
V gene: TRBV7-3
J gene: TRBJ2-1

CDR3 protein: CASSLFPAMTGITGELFF
CDR3 DNA: TGTGCCAGCAGCTTATTCCCCGCAATGACAGGCATCACCGGGGAGCTGTTTTTT
clone size: once
D gene: NA
V gene: TRBV7-8
J gene: TRBJ2-2

CDR3 protein: CSVAGADSYEQYF
CDR3 DNA: TGCAGCGTTGCGGGGGCGGACTCCTACGAGCAGTACTTC
clone size: NA
D gene: NA
V gene: TRBV29-1
J gene: TRBJ2-7

CDR3 protein: CASSEHQGARPQHF
CDR3 DNA: TGTGCCAGCAGTGAACATCAGGGAGCGAGGCCCCAGCATTTT
clone size: NA
D gene: NA
V gene: TRBV2
J gene: TRBJ1-5

CDR3 protein: CASSLSLTGGGSGNTIYF
CDR3 DNA: TGTGCCAGCAGCTTGTCGCTGACGGGCGGCGGCTCTGGAAACACCATATATTTT
clone size: NA
D gene: NA
V gene: TRBV5-4
J gene: TRBJ1-3

CDR3 protein: CASSLAGDGGQPQHF
CDR3 DNA: TGCGCCAGCAGCTTGGCCGGGGATGGGGGTCAGCCCCAGCATTTT
clone size: NA
D gene: NA
V gene: TRBV5-1
J gene: TRBJ1-5

CDR3 protein: CASSPDRGYSGELFF
CDR3 DNA: TGTGCCAGCAGCCCCGACAGGGGATACTCCGGGGAGCTGTTTTTT
clone size: NA
D gene: TRBD1
V gene: TRBV7-7
J gene: TRBJ2-2

CDR3 protein: CASSWAGAYNEQFF
CDR3 DNA: TGTGCCAGCAGTTGGGCGGGGGCCTACAATGAGCAGTTCTTC
clone size: NA
D gene: TRBD2
V gene: TRBV16
J gene: TRBJ2-1

CDR3 protein: CASSLLAGEPYEQYF
CDR3 DNA: TGTGCCAGCAGTTTACTAGCGGGAGAACCCTACGAGCAGTACTTC
clone size: NA
D gene: TRBD2
V gene: TRBV27
J gene: TRBJ2-7

CDR3 protein: CASSLAIEAGGEQYF
CDR3 DNA: TGCGCCAGCAGCTTGGCCATAGAAGCCGGGGGCGAGCAGTACTTC
clone size: NA
D gene: NA
V gene: TRBV5-1
J gene: TRBJ2-7

CDR3 protein: CASSSPGDRNSYEQYF
CDR3 DNA: TGTGCCAGCAGTTCCCCCGGGGACCGCAACTCCTACGAGCAGTACTTC
clone size: NA
D gene: NA
V gene: TRBV28
J gene: TRBJ2-7

CDR3 protein: CASVNTDTQYF
CDR3 DNA: TGTGCCAGCGTAAACACAGATACGCAGTATTTT
clone size: once
D gene: NA
V gene: TRBV7-9
J gene: TRBJ2-3

CDR3 protein: CASSLVGASTDTQYF
CDR3 DNA: TGCGCCAGCAGCTTGGTGGGGGCCAGCACAGATACGCAGTATTTT
clone size: NA
D gene: NA
V gene: TRBV5-1
J gene: TRBJ2-3

CDR3 protein: CASSGGPGETQYF
CDR3 DNA: TGTGCCAGCAGCGGGGGGCCCGGAGAGACCCAGTACTTC
clone size: NA
D gene: NA
V gene: TRBV9
J gene: TRBJ2-5

CDR3 protein: CASSPGPYMAEAFF
CDR3 DNA: TGTGCCAGCAGCCCCGGCCCCTACATGGCTGAAGCTTTCTTT
clone size: NA
D gene: NA
V gene: TRBV7-2
J gene: TRBJ1-1

CDR3 protein: CASSLFSGKGIEGYTF
CDR3 DNA: TGCGCCAGCAGCTTATTCAGTGGAAAAGGGATAGAGGGCTACACCTTC
clone size: NA
D gene: NA
V gene: TRBV5-1
J gene: TRBJ1-2

CDR3 protein: CSVSLGADTQYF
CDR3 DNA: TGCAGCGTTAGTCTTGGGGCAGATACGCAGTATTTT
clone size: NA
D gene: NA
V gene: TRBV29-1
J gene: TRBJ2-3

CDR3 protein: CASSSSQGSGGNTIYF
CDR3 DNA: TGTGCCAGCAGCTCCTCACAGGGGTCGGGTGGAAACACCATATATTTT
clone size: once
D gene: TRBD1
V gene: TRBV5-4
J gene: TRBJ1-3

CDR3 protein: CASSVGNGAGGPRETQYF
CDR3 DNA: TGTGCCAGCAGCGTAGGTAACGGAGCGGGAGGGCCCAGGGAGACCCAGTACTTC
clone size: NA
D gene: TRBD2
V gene: TRBV9
J gene: TRBJ2-5

CDR3 protein: CASILGSVSSDTEAFF
CDR3 DNA: TGTGCCAGCATATTGGGGTCAGTATCGAGTGACACTGAAGCTTTCTTT
clone size: NA
D gene: NA
V gene: TRBV2
J gene: TRBJ1-1

CDR3 protein: CASSRNDRASSYEQYF
CDR3 DNA: TGCGCCAGCAGCCGGAACGACAGGGCCAGTTCCTACGAGCAGTACTTC
clone size: NA
D gene: TRBD1
V gene: TRBV5-1
J gene: TRBJ2-7

CDR3 protein: CASSPSSGNQPQHF
CDR3 DNA: TGTGCCAGCTCACCATCCTCCGGGAATCAGCCCCAGCATTTT
clone size: once
D gene: NA
V gene: TRBV18
J gene: TRBJ1-5

CDR3 protein: CASSLATGLNTEAFF
CDR3 DNA: TGTGCCAGCAGCCTGGCGACAGGGCTGAACACTGAAGCTTTCTTT
clone size: NA
D gene: TRBD1
V gene: TRBV5-5
J gene: TRBJ1-1

CDR3 protein: CASSKGTGQETQYF
CDR3 DNA: TGTGCCAGCAGCAAAGGGACAGGACAAGAGACCCAGTACTTC
clone size: NA
D gene: NA
V gene: TRBV21-1
J gene: TRBJ2-5

CDR3 protein: CASSESTGDNEKLFF
CDR3 DNA: TGCGCCAGCAGTGAGTCGACAGGGGATAATGAAAAACTGTTTTTT
clone size: NA
D gene: TRBD1
V gene: TRBV10-1
J gene: TRBJ1-4

CDR3 protein: CASSIGTRTNEKLFF
CDR3 DNA: TGTGCCAGCAGTATCGGGACGAGAACTAATGAAAAACTGTTTTTT
clone size: NA
D gene: NA
V gene: TRBV28
J gene: TRBJ1-4

CDR3 protein: CASSRNLGEQYF
CDR3 DNA: TGTGCCAGCAGCCGAAACCTTGGCGAGCAGTACTTC
clone size: NA
D gene: NA
V gene: TRBV11-2
J gene: TRBJ2-7

CDR3 protein: CASSLGVGGDQETQYF
CDR3 DNA: TGCGCCAGCAGCTTGGGAGTGGGGGGCGACCAAGAGACCCAGTACTTC
clone size: NA
D gene: NA
V gene: TRBV5-1
J gene: TRBJ2-5

CDR3 protein: CASSQDPWDRVYEKLFF
CDR3 DNA: TGTGCCAGCAGCCAAGATCCTTGGGACAGGGTTTATGAAAAACTGTTTTTT
clone size: NA
D gene: TRBD1
V gene: TRBV4-2
J gene: TRBJ1-4

CDR3 protein: CSLAGGPYNEQFF
CDR3 DNA: TGCAGCCTAGCGGGAGGCCCCTACAATGAGCAGTTCTTC
clone size: NA
D gene: TRBD2
V gene: TRBV29-1
J gene: TRBJ2-1

CDR3 protein: CATARAMPEQYF
CDR3 DNA: TGTGCCACCGCCCGCGCCATGCCCGAGCAGTACTTC
clone size: NA
D gene: NA
V gene: TRBV28
J gene: TRBJ2-7

CDR3 protein: CASSPLGQISQETQYF
CDR3 DNA: TGTGCCAGCTCACCACTCGGACAGATAAGCCAAGAGACCCAGTACTTC
clone size: NA
D gene: NA
V gene: TRBV18
J gene: TRBJ2-5

CDR3 protein: CASSPNTGIVTGELFF
CDR3 DNA: TGTGCCAGCAGCCCCAATACAGGGATCGTCACCGGGGAGCTGTTTTTT
clone size: once
D gene: NA
V gene: TRBV7-6
J gene: TRBJ2-2

CDR3 protein: CASSLARVEQFF
CDR3 DNA: TGCGCCAGCAGCTTGGCACGGGTGGAGCAGTTCTTC
clone size: NA
D gene: NA
V gene: TRBV5-1
J gene: TRBJ2-1

CDR3 protein: CASSSKGGFYGYTF
CDR3 DNA: TGTGCCAGCAGCTCTAAGGGAGGGTTCTATGGCTACACCTTC
clone size: once
D gene: NA
V gene: TRBV5-8
J gene: TRBJ1-2

CDR3 protein: CASSYSGTVAYEQYF
CDR3 DNA: TGTGCCAGCAGTTACTCGGGGACAGTAGCCTACGAGCAGTACTTC
clone size: NA
D gene: TRBD1
V gene: TRBV6-5
J gene: TRBJ2-7

CDR3 protein: CASSVALGTPRAQYF
CDR3 DNA: TGTGCCAGCAGCGTAGCTTTGGGGACCCCCCGGGCGCAGTATTTT
clone size: NA
D gene: NA
V gene: TRBV9
J gene: TRBJ2-3

CDR3 protein: CASSFPNSYEQYF
CDR3 DNA: TGTGCCAGCAGCTTCCCTAACTCCTACGAGCAGTACTTC
clone size: NA
D gene: NA
V gene: TRBV7-2
J gene: TRBJ2-7

CDR3 protein: CASSLDRVPYEQYF
CDR3 DNA: TGTGCCAGCAGCTTAGACAGAGTACCATACGAGCAGTACTTC
clone size: NA
D gene: NA
V gene: TRBV11-2
J gene: TRBJ2-7

CDR3 protein: CASSESGVYEQYF
CDR3 DNA: TGCGCCAGCAGTGAGTCGGGGGTCTACGAGCAGTACTTC
clone size: NA
D gene: NA
V gene: TRBV10-1
J gene: TRBJ2-7

CDR3 protein: CAIRGTMGNEQFF
CDR3 DNA: TGTGCCATCAGGGGGACAATGGGCAATGAGCAGTTCTTC
clone size: NA
D gene: TRBD1
V gene: TRBV7-2
J gene: TRBJ2-1

CDR3 protein: CASSTLTARNTEAFF
CDR3 DNA: TGTGCCAGCAGTACCCTGACAGCCCGGAACACTGAAGCTTTCTTT
clone size: NA
D gene: NA
V gene: TRBV6-5
J gene: TRBJ1-1

CDR3 protein: CANHPGEEAFF
CDR3 DNA: TGTGCCAACCACCCGGGGGAGGAAGCTTTCTTT
clone size: NA
D gene: NA
V gene: TRBV19
J gene: TRBJ1-1

CDR3 protein: CSARTGTSQFF
CDR3 DNA: TGCAGTGCTAGAACCGGGACTAGTCAGTTCTTC
clone size: NA
D gene: TRBD2
V gene: TRBV20-1
J gene: TRBJ2-1

CDR3 protein: CATSRERTGNTGELFF
CDR3 DNA: TGTGCCACCAGCAGAGAGCGGACAGGAAACACCGGGGAGCTGTTTTTT
clone size: NA
D gene: TRBD1
V gene: TRBV15
J gene: TRBJ2-2

CDR3 protein: CASSLGGLVNEQFF
CDR3 DNA: TGTGCCAGCAGCTTAGGGGGACTAGTCAATGAGCAGTTCTTC
clone size: NA
D gene: TRBD2
V gene: TRBV7-2
J gene: TRBJ2-1

CDR3 protein: CASSLARAQPQHF
CDR3 DNA: TGTGCCAGCAGCTTAGCCCGGGCGCAGCCCCAGCATTTT
clone size: NA
D gene: NA
V gene: TRBV11-2
J gene: TRBJ1-5

CDR3 protein: CASSLQASTDTQYF
CDR3 DNA: TGTGCCAGCAGCTTACAGGCTAGCACAGATACGCAGTATTTT
clone size: NA
D gene: NA
V gene: TRBV5-4
J gene: TRBJ2-3

CDR3 protein: CASSQRENTDTQYF
CDR3 DNA: TGTGCCAGCAGCCAGCGAGAAAACACAGATACGCAGTATTTT
clone size: NA
D gene: NA
V gene: TRBV11-1
J gene: TRBJ2-3

CDR3 protein: CSVAVGLGTEAFF
CDR3 DNA: TGCAGCGTTGCCGTCGGGTTGGGCACTGAAGCTTTCTTT
clone size: NA
D gene: NA
V gene: TRBV29-1
J gene: TRBJ1-1